The TCR beta chain described here comes from a study of cytomegalovirus exposure and HLA in healthy donors. Amplification used 60 Vbeta primers and 13 Jbeta primers. Some clones are missing from TCRdb's copy, which holds only in-frame ones; the method was immunoSEQ multiplex PCR. Here the sample spans some 140,000 clones, over 70% being singletons. Germline CDR1 reads KGHSH; CDR2 reads LQKENI. V lost 6 bases, J lost 6 bases, and 7 bases stayed unmatched. The CDR3 contains 14 residues. The clonotype comes from a man between 25 and 39 years old in good health and CMV-seronegative. Material: PBMCs. This sequence joins TRBV18 and TRBJ1-5, with 8 bases lining up with TRBD1. The CDR3 loop reads CASSGTGRGQPQHF. CDR3 nucleotides: TGTGCCAGCTCCGGGACAGGTAGAGGTCAGCCCCAGCATTTT.